This TCR beta chain originates from a study of T cells after yellow fever vaccination. Study overall: The authors prepared low-cell-number fractions using SMART-Seq v4 Ultra Low Input. Study-level results: High-abundance clonotypes from the bulk population could contaminate FACS-sorted repertoires. A secondary response was less intense yet reached its peak sooner, at day 5 versus 15.

For this clonotype: The antigen is not known.

TCRdb redid the calling of the 5' RACE reads with MiXCR, one entry per CDR3 protein. Of approximately 600,000 distinct CDR3 sequences in the sample, around 12% were seen once. CDR3 length: 11 residues. Deletions cut 0 bases from V and 14 bases from J, with 7 bases between. Germline V gene lookup returns CDR1 SGHTA and CDR2 FQGNSA. This material consisted of PBMCs, taken on the day of the yellow fever booster vaccination. This clonotype was obtained from a man aged 30 to 45 who received the YFV17D yellow fever vaccine. The chain links TRBV7-2 to TRBJ1-4; no reliable D call. The CDR3 protein is CASSLAEDLFF. The CDR3 DNA reads as TGTGCCAGCAGCTTAGCTGAGGACCTGTTTTTT.